A selection of T cell receptor beta chains follows, all from one sample in a study of blood T cell repertoires in COVID-19. Generated by immunoSEQ multiplex PCR, the TCRdb table keeps only in-frame clones and is missing some. The sample carries about 180,000 clones, around 83% recorded once. Material: peripheral blood. The receptors derive from a woman between 70 and 85 years old with COVID-19, enrolled during active disease. Both conserved end residues are part of each CDR3. A D gene is named only where the DNA matches it firmly. Part of the rows lack a size; the others show once, few, many or a class for expanded clones.

>few|TRBJ2-5|TRBV5-1|.
TGCGCCAGCATGGTGGGAGGGGGTAGAGAGACCCAGTACTTC
CASMVGGGRETQYF
>.|TRBJ1-1|TRBV5-1|.
TGCGCCAGCAGCCAAGACATTGGCACTGAAGCTTTCTTT
CASSQDIGTEAFF
>once|TRBJ2-3|TRBV3-1/TRBV3-2|.
TGTGCCAGCAGCCAAGTCCGCGGAGCTAGCGGCACAGATACGCAGTATTTT
CASSQVRGASGTDTQYF
>once|TRBJ1-2|TRBV4-2|TRBD1
TGTGCCAGCAGCCAAGTGAATCAGGGGGCGGGTGGCTACACCTTC
CASSQVNQGAGGYTF
>.|TRBJ1-5|TRBV28|.
TGTGCCAGCAGTTCTACAGGGATGAATCAGCCCCAGCATTTT
CASSSTGMNQPQHF
>.|TRBJ1-4|TRBV4-2|.
TGTGCCAGCAGCCAAGACGTAGCAACTAATGAAAAACTGTTTTTT
CASSQDVATNEKLFF
>.|TRBJ2-1|TRBV28|TRBD2
TGTGCCAGCAGTTCCCCCTTCAGCGGGAGGGTACCGAGGGAGCAGTTCTTC
CASSSPFSGRVPREQFF
>.|TRBJ1-5|TRBV28|.
TGTGCCAGTGCACAGGTTAATCAGCCCCAGCATTTT
CASAQVNQPQHF
>.|TRBJ1-5|TRBV28|TRBD1
TGTGCCAGCCATAATCCAGGGACAGGACATAGCAATCAGCCCCAGCATTTT
CASHNPGTGHSNQPQHF
>.|TRBJ2-1|TRBV14|.
TGTGCCAGCAGCCAAGATACCCAGGGTTTTGAGCAGTTCTTC
CASSQDTQGFEQFF
>.|TRBJ1-6|TRBV4-3|TRBD1
TGCGCCAGCAGCCAAGTGGGACAGCCCACCGTCTCACCCCTCCACTTT
CASSQVGQPTVSPLHF
>.|TRBJ1-1|TRBV13|.
TGTGCCAGCAGCTTAGTAGTCAGGCTACACACTGAAGCTTTCTTT
CASSLVVRLHTEAFF
>.|TRBJ2-6|TRBV2|.
TGTGCCAGCAGTCCCGACAGGACCGGGGCCAACGTCCTGACTTTC
CASSPDRTGANVLTF
>.|TRBJ1-4|TRBV27|TRBD1
TGTGCCAGCAGTGCCCGGACAGGGGAAAAACTGTTTTTT
CASSARTGEKLFF
>few|TRBJ2-3|TRBV4-2|.
TGTGCCAGCAGCCACCCCGGCACAGATACGCAGTATTTT
CASSHPGTDTQYF
>.|TRBJ2-3|TRBV7-2|TRBD2
TGTGCCAGCAGCTTTAGCGGGAGGACAGATACGCAGTATTTT
CASSFSGRTDTQYF
>.|TRBJ2-7|TRBV19|.
TGTGCCAGTAGTAGCGACTGGGTGGGGGGCGAGCAGTACTTC
CASSSDWVGGEQYF
>.|TRBJ1-6|TRBV15|TRBD1
TGTGCCACCAGCAGAGATGTGGGACAGGGTTCCTCCTATAATTCACCCCTCCACTTT
CATSRDVGQGSSYNSPLHF
>.|TRBJ1-4|TRBV4-3|.
TGCGCCAGCAGCCCCAGGGTTCTGGAAAAACTGTTTTTT
CASSPRVLEKLFF
>.|TRBJ2-7|TRBV28|.
TGTGCCAGCAGAGACAGGAACGGATACGAGCAGTACTTC
CASRDRNGYEQYF
>few|TRBJ2-6|TRBV4-2|.
TGTGCCAGCAGCCACGTCGGCAGGGCTGGGGCCAACGTCCTGACTTTC
CASSHVGRAGANVLTF
>.|TRBJ1-3|TRBV18|.
TGTGCCAGCTCACCGAACACTGGAAACACCATATATTTT
CASSPNTGNTIYF
>.|TRBJ1-5|TRBV5-1|.
TGCGCCAGCAGCCGAGAGGGTGGGAATCAGCCCCAGCATTTT
CASSREGGNQPQHF
>.|TRBJ2-2|TRBV25-1|.
TGTGCCAGCAGTGGGCCTACAGGGATCGGGTTGTCCGGGGAGCTGTTTTTT
CASSGPTGIGLSGELFF
>many|TRBJ1-1|TRBV5-4|.
TGTGCCAGCAGCTTGGTTGGCAGGGAAGCTTTCTTT
CASSLVGREAFF
>.|TRBJ2-7|TRBV10-2|.
TGCGCCAGCAGTATTGAGTACGAGCAGTACTTC
CASSIEYEQYF
>.|TRBJ1-5|TRBV27|TRBD1
TGTGCCAGCAGCCTTACCCAGGGGGTGGGGCCCCAGCATTTT
CASSLTQGVGPQHF
>.|TRBJ2-7|TRBV7-8|TRBD1
TGTGCCAGCAGCTTAAGACAGGGTACTAGCGAGCAGTACTTC
CASSLRQGTSEQYF
>few|TRBJ2-2|TRBV5-1|TRBD2
TGCGCCAGCAGCTTGTCACTAGCGGGAGTTACCGGGGAGCTGTTTTTT
CASSLSLAGVTGELFF
>.|TRBJ2-7|TRBV3-1/TRBV3-2|TRBD2
TGTGCCAGCTGTACTAGCGGGAGCTACGAGCAGTACTTC
CASCTSGSYEQYF
>.|TRBJ2-7|TRBV7-9|TRBD1
TGTGCCAGCAGCTTAGCCAGGGGGCTCGACGAGCAGTACTTC
CASSLARGLDEQYF
>.|TRBJ2-2|TRBV9|.
TGTGCCAGCAGCGTAGATGTCAGGGGCTATCGTGGGGAGCTGTTTTTT
CASSVDVRGYRGELFF
>.|TRBJ2-7|TRBV18|.
TGTGCCAGCTCACCCCGACAGGGTCCGGAGGGGGAGCAGTACTTC
CASSPRQGPEGEQYF
>.|TRBJ2-6|TRBV3-1/TRBV3-2|.
TGTGCCAGCAGCCATCTGTTCTCTGGGGCCAACGTCCTGACTTTC
CASSHLFSGANVLTF
>.|TRBJ2-7|TRBV15|.
TGTGCCACCAGCAGAGAACGTAGTACCCGTAGCGAGCAGTACTTC
CATSRERSTRSEQYF
>.|TRBJ2-2|TRBV5-1|TRBD2
TGCGCCAGCAGCTCCGGGACTAGCGGGAGATCCGGCGGGGAGCTGTTTTTT
CASSSGTSGRSGGELFF
>.|TRBJ1-4|TRBV7-9|.
TGTGCCAGCAGCCCAATGACGCTAGGGGGTGAAAAACTGTTTTTT
CASSPMTLGGEKLFF
>.|TRBJ1-2|TRBV9|.
TGTGCCAGCAGCGCACTACCGGGCCCCGGGACACAGGGCTACACCTTC
CASSALPGPGTQGYTF
>.|TRBJ2-4|TRBV15|TRBD1
TGTGCCACCAAAGATCAGGGGGCGTCGGACATTCAGTACTTC
CATKDQGASDIQYF
>.|TRBJ1-4|TRBV27|.
TGTGCCAGCAGTTCCCCGGCGGGGAATGAAAAACTGTTTTTT
CASSSPAGNEKLFF
>.|TRBJ2-2|TRBV28|.
TGTGCCAGCAGTTTACGGTCCCATTCCCGCACCGGGGAGCTGTTTTTT
CASSLRSHSRTGELFF
>few|TRBJ2-1|TRBV3-1/TRBV3-2|.
TGTGCCAGCAGCCCCCCCGGGAGACGGGCATGGAATGAGCAGTTCTTC
CASSPPGRRAWNEQFF
>.|TRBJ2-2|TRBV29-1|TRBD1
TGCAGCGTAGACAGGGGGTTAGACGGGGAGCTGTTTTTT
CSVDRGLDGELFF
>.|TRBJ2-4|TRBV19|.
TGTGCCAGTAGTATGGACGGGATAGCCAAAAACATTCAGTACTTC
CASSMDGIAKNIQYF
>.|TRBJ2-1|TRBV18|TRBD1
TGTGCCAGCTCACCGGGACAGTACGACAATGAGCAGTTCTTC
CASSPGQYDNEQFF
>once|TRBJ1-2|TRBV7-8|.
TGTGCCAGCAGCCCGGCGGGGGCCTACTATGGCTACACCTTC
CASSPAGAYYGYTF
>.|TRBJ1-4|TRBV7-9|.
TGTGCCTCCGGGACTGACCAAAATGAAAAACTGTTTTTT
CASGTDQNEKLFF
>.|TRBJ1-4|TRBV3-1/TRBV3-2|.
TGTGCCAGCAGTTCCGGAGGAGCGCAGGAGGGAGACGAAAAACTGTTTTTT
CASSSGGAQEGDEKLFF